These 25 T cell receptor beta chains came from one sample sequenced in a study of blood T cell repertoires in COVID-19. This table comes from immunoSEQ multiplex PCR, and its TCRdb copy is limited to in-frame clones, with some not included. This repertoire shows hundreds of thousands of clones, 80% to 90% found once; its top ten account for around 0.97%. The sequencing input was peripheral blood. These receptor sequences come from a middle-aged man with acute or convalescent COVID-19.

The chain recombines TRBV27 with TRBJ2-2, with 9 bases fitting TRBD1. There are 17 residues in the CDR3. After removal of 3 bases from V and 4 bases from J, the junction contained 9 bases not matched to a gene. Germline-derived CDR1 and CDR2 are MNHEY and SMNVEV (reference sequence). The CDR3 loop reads CASSFLMGTGLTGELFF. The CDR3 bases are TGTGCCAGCAGTTTTCTGATGGGGACAGGGCTCACCGGGGAGCTGTTTTTT.

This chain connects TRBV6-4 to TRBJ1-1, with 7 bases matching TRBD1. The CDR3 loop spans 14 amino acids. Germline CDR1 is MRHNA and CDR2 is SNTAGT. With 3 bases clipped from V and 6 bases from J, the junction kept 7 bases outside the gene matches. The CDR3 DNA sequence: TGTGCCAGCAGTGATAACAGGGGTAGCTCTGAAGCTTTCTTT. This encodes CASSDNRGSSEAFF.

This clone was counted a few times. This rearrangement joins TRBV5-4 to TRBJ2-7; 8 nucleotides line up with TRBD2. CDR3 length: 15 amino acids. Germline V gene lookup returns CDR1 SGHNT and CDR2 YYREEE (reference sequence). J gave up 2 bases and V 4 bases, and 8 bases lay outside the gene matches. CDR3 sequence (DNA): TGTGCCAGCAGCGAGGGGGGCGGGGGGCCCTACGAGCAGTACTTC. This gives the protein CASSEGGGGPYEQYF.

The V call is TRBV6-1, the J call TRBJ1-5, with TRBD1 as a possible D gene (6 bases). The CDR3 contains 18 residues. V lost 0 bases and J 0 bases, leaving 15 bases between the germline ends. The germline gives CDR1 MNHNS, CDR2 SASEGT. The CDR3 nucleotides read TGTGCCAGCAGTGAAGCGTCGGACAGAAGCAATAGCAATCAGCCCCAGCATTTT. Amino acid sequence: CASSEASDRSNSNQPQHF.

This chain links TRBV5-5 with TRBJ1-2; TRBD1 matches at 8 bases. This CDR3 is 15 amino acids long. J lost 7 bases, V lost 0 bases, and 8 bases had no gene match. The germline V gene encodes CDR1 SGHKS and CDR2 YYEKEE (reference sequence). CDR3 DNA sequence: TGTGCCAGCAGCTTGGAAGTACAGGGGGTCGCTGGCTACACCTTC. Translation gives CASSLEVQGVAGYTF. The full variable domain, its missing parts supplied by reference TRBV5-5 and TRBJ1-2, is DAGVTQSPTHLIKTRGQQVTLRCSPISGHKSVSWYQQVLGQGPQFIFQYYEKEERGRGNFPDRFSARQFPNYSSELNVNALLLGDSALYLCASSLEVQGVAGYTFGSGTRLTVV.

In nucleotides, the CDR3 is TGTGCCAGTAGGATGCGGGACGGAGGCTCCTATAATTCACCCCTCCACTTT. Translation: CASRMRDGGSYNSPLHF. The V call is TRBV19, the J call TRBJ1-6; D is perhaps TRBD1 (5 bases). Germline assignment: CDR1 LNHDA and CDR2 SQIVND (reference sequence). Trimming removed 6 bases from V and 0 bases from J, with 15 bases in between. The CDR3 is made up of 17 amino acids.

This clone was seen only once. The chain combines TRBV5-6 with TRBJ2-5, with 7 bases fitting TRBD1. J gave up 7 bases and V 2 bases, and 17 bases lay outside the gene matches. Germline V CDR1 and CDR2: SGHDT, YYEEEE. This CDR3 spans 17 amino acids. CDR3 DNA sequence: TGTGCCAGCAGCTTTTCTCTCGGGACAGACGCTTTGGGGACCCAGTACTTC. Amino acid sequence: CASSFSLGTDALGTQYF.

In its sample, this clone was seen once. DNA for the CDR3: TGTGCCAGCAGACTAAGGGGACAGCTGAACACTGAAGCTTTCTTT. It codes for CASRLRGQLNTEAFF. The V gene is TRBV6-5, the J gene TRBJ1-1, with TRBD1 matching 7 bases. CDR3 length: 15 amino acids. V shed 6 bases, J shed 0 bases, and the junction held 7 bases outside the gene matches. The V gene's germline CDR1 is MNHEY and CDR2 SVGAGI.

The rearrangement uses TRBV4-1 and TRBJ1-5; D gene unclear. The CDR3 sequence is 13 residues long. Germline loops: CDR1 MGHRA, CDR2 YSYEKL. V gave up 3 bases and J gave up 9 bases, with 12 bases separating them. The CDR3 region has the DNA TGCGCCAGCAGCCAGGACTCGCTTTTGCCCCAGCATTTT. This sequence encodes CASSQDSLLPQHF.

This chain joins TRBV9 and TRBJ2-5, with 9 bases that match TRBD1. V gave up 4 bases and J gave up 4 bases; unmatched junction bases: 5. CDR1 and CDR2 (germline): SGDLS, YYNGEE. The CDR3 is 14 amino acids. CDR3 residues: CASSLQGAGETQYF. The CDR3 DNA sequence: TGTGCCAGCAGCCTACAGGGGGCGGGAGAGACCCAGTACTTC.

The CDR3 here is CASSLYRGASYEQYF. The CDR3 DNA reads TGTGCCAGCAGCTTATACCGCGGAGCCTCCTACGAGCAGTACTTC. J is TRBJ2-7 and V is TRBV7-2, with D uncertain. Trimming removed 2 bases from V and 0 bases from J, with 11 bases in between. Per the germline V gene, CDR1 is SGHTA and CDR2 is FQGNSA. The CDR3 runs 15 residues.

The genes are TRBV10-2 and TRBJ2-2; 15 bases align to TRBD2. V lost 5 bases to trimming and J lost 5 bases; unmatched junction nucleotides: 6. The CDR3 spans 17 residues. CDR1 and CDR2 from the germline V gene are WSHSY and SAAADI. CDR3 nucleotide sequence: TGCGCCAGCAGTCGGACTAGCGGGGGGGCTGGAACCGGGGAGCTGTTTTTT. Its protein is CASSRTSGGAGTGELFF.

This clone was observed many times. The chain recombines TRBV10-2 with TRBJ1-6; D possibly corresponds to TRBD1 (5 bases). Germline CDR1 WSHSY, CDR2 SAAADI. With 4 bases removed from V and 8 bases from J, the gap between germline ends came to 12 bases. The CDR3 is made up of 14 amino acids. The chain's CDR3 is CASSVRERDSPLHF. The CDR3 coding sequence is TGCGCCAGCAGTGTCAGGGAGCGGGATTCACCCCTCCACTTT.

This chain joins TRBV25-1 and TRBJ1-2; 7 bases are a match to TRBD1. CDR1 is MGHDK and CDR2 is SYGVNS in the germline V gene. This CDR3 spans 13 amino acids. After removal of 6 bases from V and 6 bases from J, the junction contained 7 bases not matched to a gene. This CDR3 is CASRDTGVDGYTF. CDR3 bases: TGTGCCAGCAGGGATACAGGGGTGGATGGCTACACCTTC.

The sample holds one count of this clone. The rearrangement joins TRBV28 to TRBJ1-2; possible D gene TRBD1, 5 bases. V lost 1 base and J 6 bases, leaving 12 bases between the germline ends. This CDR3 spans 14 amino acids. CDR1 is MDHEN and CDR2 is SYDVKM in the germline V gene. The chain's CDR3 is CASSLLEAGHGYTF. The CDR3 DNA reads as TGTGCCAGCAGTTTATTAGAAGCAGGGCATGGCTACACCTTC.

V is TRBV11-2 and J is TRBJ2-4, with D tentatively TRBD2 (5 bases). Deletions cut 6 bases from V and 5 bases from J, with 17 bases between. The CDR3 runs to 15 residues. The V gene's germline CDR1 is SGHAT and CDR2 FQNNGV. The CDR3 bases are TGTGCCAGCAGGTCAGCCGGGGAATCCGAAAACATTCAGTACTTC. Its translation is CASRSAGESENIQYF. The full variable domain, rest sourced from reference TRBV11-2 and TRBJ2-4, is EAGVAQSPRYKIIEKRQSVAFWCNPISGHATLYWYQQILGQGPKLLIQFQNNGVVDDSQLPKDRFSAERLKGVDSTLKIQPAKLEDSAVYLCASRSAGESENIQYFGAGTRLSVL.

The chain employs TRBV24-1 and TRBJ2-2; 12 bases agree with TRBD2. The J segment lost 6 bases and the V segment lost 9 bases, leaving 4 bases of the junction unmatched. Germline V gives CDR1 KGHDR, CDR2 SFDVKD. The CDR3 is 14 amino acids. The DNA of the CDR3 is TGTGCCACCCAACTAGCGGGGGGTGCCGGGGAGCTGTTTTTT. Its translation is CATQLAGGAGELFF.

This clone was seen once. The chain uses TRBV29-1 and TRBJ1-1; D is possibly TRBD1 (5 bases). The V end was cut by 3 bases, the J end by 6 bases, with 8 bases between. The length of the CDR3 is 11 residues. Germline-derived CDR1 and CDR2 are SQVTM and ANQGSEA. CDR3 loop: CSVEWGAEAFF. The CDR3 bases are TGCAGCGTTGAGTGGGGGGCTGAAGCTTTCTTT.

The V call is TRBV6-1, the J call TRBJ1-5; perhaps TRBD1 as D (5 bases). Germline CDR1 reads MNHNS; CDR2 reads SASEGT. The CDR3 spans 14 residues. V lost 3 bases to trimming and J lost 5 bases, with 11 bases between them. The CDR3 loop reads CASSDGGGDQPQHF. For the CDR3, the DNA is TGTGCCAGCAGTGACGGAGGAGGGGATCAGCCCCAGCATTTT.

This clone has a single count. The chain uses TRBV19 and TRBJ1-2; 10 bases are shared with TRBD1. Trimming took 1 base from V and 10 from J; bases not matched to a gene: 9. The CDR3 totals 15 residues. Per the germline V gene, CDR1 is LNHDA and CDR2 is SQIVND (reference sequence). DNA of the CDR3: TGTGCCAGTAGTATAGCCGGGACAGGGGTCCAAAACTACACCTTC. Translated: CASSIAGTGVQNYTF.

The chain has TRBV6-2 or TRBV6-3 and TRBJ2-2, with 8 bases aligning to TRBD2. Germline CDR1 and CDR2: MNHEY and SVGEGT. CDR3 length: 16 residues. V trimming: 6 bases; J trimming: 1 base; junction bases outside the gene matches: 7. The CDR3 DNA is TGTGCCAGCAGCCTTCTGGGACTAGGGAACACCGGGGAGCTGTTTTTT. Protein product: CASSLLGLGNTGELFF.

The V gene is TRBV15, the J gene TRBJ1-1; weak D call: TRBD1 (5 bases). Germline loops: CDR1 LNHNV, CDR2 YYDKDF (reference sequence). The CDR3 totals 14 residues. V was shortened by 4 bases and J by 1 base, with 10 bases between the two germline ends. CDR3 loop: CATSTHRWNTEAFF. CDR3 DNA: TGTGCCACCAGCACCCACAGGTGGAACACTGAAGCTTTCTTT. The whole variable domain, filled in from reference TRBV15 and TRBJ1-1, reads DAMVIQNPRYQVTQFGKPVTLSCSQTLNHNVMYWYQQKSSQAPKLLFHYYDKDFNNEADTPDNFQSRRPNTSFCFLDIRSPGLGDTAMYLCATSTHRWNTEAFFGQGTRLTVV.

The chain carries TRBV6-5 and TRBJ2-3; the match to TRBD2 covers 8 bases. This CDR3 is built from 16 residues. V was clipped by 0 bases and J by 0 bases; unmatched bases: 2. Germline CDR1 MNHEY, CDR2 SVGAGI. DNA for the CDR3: TGTGCCAGCAGTTACTCCGGGGGGGCAAGCACAGATACGCAGTATTTT. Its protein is CASSYSGGASTDTQYF.

CDR3 sequence (DNA): TGTGCCGCTACAACTAGCGGGGGGACCTACGAGCAGTACTTC. It specifies CAATTSGGTYEQYF. This chain links TRBV3-1 (or the pseudogene TRBV3-2) with TRBJ2-7; 12 bases map to TRBD2. The CDR3 runs 14 residues. Looked up from germline, CDR1 is LGHDT and CDR2 is YNNKEL (reference sequence). V lost 11 bases and J lost 2; bases outside the gene matches: 7.

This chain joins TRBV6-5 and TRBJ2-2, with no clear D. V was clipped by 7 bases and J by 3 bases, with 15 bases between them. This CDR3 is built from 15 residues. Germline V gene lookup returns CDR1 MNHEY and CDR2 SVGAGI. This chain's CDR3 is CASKLGGLDTGELFF. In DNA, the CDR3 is TGTGCCAGCAAGCTTGGCGGCTTGGACACCGGGGAGCTGTTTTTT.